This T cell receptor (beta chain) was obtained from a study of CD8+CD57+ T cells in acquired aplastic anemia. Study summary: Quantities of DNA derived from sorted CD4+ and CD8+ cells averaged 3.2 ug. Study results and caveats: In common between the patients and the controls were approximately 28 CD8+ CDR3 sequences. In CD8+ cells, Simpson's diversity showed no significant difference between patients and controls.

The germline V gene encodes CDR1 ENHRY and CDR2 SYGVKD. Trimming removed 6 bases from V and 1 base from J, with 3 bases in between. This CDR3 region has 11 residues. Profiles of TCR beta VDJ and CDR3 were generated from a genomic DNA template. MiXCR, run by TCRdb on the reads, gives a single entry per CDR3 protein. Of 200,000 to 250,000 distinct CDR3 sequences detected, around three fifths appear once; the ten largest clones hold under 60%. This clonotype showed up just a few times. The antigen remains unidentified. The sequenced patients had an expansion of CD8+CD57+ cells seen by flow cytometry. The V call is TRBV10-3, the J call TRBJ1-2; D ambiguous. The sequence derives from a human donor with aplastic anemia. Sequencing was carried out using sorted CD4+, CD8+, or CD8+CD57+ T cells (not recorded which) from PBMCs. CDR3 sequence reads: CAIRGNYGYTF. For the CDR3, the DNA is TGTGCCATCAGGGGTAACTATGGCTACACCTTC.